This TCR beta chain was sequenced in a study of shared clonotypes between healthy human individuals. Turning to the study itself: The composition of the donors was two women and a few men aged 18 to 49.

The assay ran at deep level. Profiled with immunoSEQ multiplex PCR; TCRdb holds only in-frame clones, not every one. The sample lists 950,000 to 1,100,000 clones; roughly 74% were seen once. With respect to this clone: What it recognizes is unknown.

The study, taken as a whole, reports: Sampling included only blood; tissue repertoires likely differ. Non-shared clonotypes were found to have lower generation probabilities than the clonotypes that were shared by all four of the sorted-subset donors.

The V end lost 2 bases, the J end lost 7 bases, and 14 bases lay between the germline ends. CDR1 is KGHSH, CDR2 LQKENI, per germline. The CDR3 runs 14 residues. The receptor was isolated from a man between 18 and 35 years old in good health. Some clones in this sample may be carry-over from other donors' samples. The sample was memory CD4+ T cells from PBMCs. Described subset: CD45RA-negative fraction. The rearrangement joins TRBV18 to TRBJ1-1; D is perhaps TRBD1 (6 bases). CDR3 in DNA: TGTGCCAGCTCACCAAGAGGGGGAGGAAATGAAGCTTTCTTT. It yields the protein CASSPRGGGNEAFF.